The present T cell receptor beta chain was sequenced within a study of blood T cell repertoires in COVID-19. Study as a whole: COVID-19 samples, acute and convalescent, were from the United States, Italy and Spain. PBMCs, B-cell-depleted T cells, or T cells were the source of the cDNA or gDNA that made up the material.

This clone was observed once. The germline gives CDR1 MNHNS, CDR2 SASEGT. J gave up 1 base and V 0 bases, and 8 bases lay outside the gene matches. CDR3 length: 18 amino acids. Methods used by the authors: How many nucleated cells were present was estimated from reference gene primer amplification. Generated by immunoSEQ multiplex PCR, the TCRdb table keeps only in-frame clones and is missing some. That table gives V, J and clone size, and the DNA gave D and trimming. The sample holds roughly 63,000 clones, around nine tenths seen once. This clonotype was obtained from a human donor in a cohort sampled during active COVID-19. Sequenced: peripheral blood. V and J are TRBV6-1 and TRBJ1-1, with 10 bases aligning to TRBD1. The CDR3 DNA is TGTGCCAGCAGTGAAGCGCCGGTGACAGGGGGCCCGAACACTGAAGCTTTCTTT. Residues: CASSEAPVTGGPNTEAFF.